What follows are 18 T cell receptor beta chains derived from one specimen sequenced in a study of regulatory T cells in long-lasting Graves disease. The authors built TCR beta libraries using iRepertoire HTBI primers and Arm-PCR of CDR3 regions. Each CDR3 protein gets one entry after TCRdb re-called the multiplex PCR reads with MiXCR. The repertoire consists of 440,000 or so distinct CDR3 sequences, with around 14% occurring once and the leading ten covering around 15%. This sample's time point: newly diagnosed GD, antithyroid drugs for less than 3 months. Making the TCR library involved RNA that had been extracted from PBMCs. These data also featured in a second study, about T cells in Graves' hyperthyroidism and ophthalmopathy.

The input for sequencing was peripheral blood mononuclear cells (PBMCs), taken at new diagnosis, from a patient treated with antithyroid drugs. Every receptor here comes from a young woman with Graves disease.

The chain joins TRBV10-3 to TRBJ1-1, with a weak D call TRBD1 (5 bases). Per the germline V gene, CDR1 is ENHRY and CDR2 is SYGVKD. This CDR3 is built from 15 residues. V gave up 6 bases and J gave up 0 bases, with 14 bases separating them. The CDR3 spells CAISPGRQLNTEAFF. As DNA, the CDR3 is TGTGCCATCAGCCCAGGAAGACAGTTGAACACTGAAGCTTTCTTT.

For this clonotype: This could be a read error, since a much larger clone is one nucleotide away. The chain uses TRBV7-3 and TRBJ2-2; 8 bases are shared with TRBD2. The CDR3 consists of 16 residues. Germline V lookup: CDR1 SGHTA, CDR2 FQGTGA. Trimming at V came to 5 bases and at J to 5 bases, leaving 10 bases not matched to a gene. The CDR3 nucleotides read TGTGCCAGCAGCCCACAAGCGGGAGTGAATACCGGGGAGCTGTTTTTT. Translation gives CASSPQAGVNTGELFF.

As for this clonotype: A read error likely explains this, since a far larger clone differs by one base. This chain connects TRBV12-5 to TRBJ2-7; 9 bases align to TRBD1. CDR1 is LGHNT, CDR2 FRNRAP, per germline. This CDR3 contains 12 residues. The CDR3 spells CASSTGGYERYF. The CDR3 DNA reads TGTGCTAGTTCCACAGGGGGCTACGAGCGGTACTTC.

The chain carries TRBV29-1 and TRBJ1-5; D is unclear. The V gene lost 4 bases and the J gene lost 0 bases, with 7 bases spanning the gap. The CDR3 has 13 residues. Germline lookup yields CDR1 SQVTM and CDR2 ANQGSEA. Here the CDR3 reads CSVGDFSNQPQHF. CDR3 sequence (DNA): TGCAGCGTTGGGGATTTTAGCAATCAGCCCCAGCATTTT.

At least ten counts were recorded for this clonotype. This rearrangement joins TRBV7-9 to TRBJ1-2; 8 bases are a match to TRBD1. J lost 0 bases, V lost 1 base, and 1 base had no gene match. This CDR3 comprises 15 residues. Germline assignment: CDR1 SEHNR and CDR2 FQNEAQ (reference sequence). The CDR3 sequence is CASSLVTGANYGYTF. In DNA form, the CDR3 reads TGTGCCAGCAGCTTAGTGACAGGGGCTAACTATGGCTACACCTTC.

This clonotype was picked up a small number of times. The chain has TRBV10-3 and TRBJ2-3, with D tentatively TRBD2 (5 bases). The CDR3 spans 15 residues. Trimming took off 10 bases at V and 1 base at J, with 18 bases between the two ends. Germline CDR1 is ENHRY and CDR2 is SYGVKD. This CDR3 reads CATTNLAHGTDTQYF. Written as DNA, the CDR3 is TGTGCCACGACCAATCTAGCCCACGGCACAGATACGCAGTATTTT.

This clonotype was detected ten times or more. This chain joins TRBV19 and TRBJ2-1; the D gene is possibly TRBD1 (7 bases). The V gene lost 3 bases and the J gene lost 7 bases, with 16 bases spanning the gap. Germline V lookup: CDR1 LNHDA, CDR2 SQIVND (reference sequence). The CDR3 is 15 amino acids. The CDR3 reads CASSIQGGVENEQFF. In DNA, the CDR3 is TGTGCCAGTAGTATCCAGGGGGGCGTGGAGAATGAGCAGTTCTTC.

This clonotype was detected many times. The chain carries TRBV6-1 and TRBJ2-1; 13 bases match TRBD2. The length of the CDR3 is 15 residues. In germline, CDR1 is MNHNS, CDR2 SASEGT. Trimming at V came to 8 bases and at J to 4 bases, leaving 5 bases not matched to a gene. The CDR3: CASRTSGSSYNEQFF. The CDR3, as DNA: TGTGCCAGCCGGACTAGCGGGAGTTCTTACAATGAGCAGTTCTTC.

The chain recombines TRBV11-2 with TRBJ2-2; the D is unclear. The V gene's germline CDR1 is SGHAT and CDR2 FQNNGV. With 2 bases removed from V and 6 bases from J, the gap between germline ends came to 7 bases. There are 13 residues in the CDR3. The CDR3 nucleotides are TGTGCCAGCAGCTTACACCAACCCGGGGAGCTGTTTTTT. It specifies CASSLHQPGELFF.

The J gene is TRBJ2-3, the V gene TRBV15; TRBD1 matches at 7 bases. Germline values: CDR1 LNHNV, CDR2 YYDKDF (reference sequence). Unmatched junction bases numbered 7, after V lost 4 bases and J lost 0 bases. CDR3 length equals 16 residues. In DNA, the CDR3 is TGTGCCACCAGCAAAGGAACAGGGGCTAGCACAGATACGCAGTATTTT. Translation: CATSKGTGASTDTQYF.

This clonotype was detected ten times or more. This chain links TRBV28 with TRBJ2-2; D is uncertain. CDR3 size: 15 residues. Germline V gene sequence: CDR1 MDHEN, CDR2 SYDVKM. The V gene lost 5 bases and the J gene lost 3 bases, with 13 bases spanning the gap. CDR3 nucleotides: TGTGCCAGCAGTGCAGGACGGATACACACCGGGGAGCTGTTTTTT. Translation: CASSAGRIHTGELFF.

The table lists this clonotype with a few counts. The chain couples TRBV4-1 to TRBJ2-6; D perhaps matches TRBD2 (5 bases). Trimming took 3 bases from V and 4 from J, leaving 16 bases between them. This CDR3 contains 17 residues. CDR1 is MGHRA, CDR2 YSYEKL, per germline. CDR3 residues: CASSHAPGRVGANVLTF. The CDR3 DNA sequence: TGCGCCAGCAGCCACGCCCCTGGGCGGGTGGGGGCCAACGTCCTGACTTTC.

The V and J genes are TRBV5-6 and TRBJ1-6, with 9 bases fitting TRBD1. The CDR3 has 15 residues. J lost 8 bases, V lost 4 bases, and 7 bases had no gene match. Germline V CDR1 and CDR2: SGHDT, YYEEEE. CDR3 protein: CASSGGDRADSPLHF. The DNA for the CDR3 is TGTGCCAGCAGCGGAGGGGACAGGGCAGATTCACCCCTCCACTTT.

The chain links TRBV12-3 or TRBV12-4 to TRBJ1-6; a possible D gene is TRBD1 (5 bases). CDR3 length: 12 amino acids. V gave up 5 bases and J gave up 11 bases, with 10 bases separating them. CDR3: CASSGSGPPLHF. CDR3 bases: TGTGCCAGCAGTGGGTCGGGGCCACCCCTCCACTTT.

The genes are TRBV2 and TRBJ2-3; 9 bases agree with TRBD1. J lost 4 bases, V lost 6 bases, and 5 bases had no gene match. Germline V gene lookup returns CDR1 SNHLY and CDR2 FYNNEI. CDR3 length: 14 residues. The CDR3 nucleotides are TGTGCCAGCAGAGGGGACAGGGAGTCAGATACGCAGTATTTT. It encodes CASRGDRESDTQYF.

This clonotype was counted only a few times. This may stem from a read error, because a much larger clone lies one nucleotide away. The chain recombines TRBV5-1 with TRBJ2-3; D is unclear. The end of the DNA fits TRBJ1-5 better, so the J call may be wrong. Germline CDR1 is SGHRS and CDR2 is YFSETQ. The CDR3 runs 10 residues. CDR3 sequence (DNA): TGCGCCAGCAGCAAAGATACGCAGCATTTT. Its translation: CASSKDTQHF.

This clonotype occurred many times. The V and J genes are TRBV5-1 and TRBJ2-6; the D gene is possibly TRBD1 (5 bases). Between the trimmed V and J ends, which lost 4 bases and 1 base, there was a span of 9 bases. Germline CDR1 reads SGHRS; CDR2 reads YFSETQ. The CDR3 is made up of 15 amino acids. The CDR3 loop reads CASSVSGSGANVLTF. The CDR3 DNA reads TGCGCCAGCAGCGTTTCAGGGTCTGGGGCCAACGTCCTGACTTTC.

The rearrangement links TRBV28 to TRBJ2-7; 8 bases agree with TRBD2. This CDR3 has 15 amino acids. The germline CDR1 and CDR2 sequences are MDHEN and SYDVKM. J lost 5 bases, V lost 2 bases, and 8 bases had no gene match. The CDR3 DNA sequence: TGTGCCAGCAGTTTACAGTCGGGACTAGTGCACGAGCAGTACTTC. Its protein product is CASSLQSGLVHEQYF.